This T cell receptor beta chain was captured by sequencing in a study of T cell changes during pregnancy in multiple sclerosis. V lost 0 bases and J lost 2; bases outside the gene matches: 4. The CDR3 consists of 15 residues. The V gene's germline CDR1 is LGHNA and CDR2 YNFKEQ. Clones were read by immunoSEQ multiplex PCR, and TCRdb kept only the in-frame ones, dropping some. Of 65,000 to 75,000 clones detected, about nine tenths appear once; the ten largest clones hold about 4%. The rearrangement joins TRBV4-2 to TRBJ2-7, with 7 bases that match TRBD2. This receptor was identified in a female donor in good health, enrolled as a control in a pregnancy study. Sequenced material: peripheral blood, taken after pregnancy. The CDR3 reads CASSQELASTYEQYF. For the CDR3, the DNA is TGTGCCAGCAGCCAAGAACTAGCGAGCACCTACGAGCAGTACTTC.